This T cell receptor beta chain was sequenced in a study of T-cell reconstitution after alpha-beta-depleted transplantation in children. Study-wide results and limits: Some patients showed high day-60 TCRbeta diversity, which derived from surviving recipient T cells and thymic progenitors. There were reportedly several hundred expanded graft clones from which alpha-beta T cells came about two months after transplant.

The authors prepared the TCRbeta library with unique molecular identifiers. TCRdb re-called the PCR reads with MiXCR, one entry per CDR3 protein. The table shows about 110,000 distinct CDR3 sequences, with 10% occurring only once. V lost 8 bases and J lost 5, with 19 bases in between. The CDR3 spans 15 residues. Germline lookup yields CDR1 SGHVS and CDR2 FNYEAQ. Remarks on this clonotype: The antigen is unknown.

The material was PBMCs, obtained before TCRalphabeta/CD19-depleted stem cell transplant. This TCR derives from a boy aged 2 to 10 with acute lymphoblastic leukemia, due to receive a stem cell transplant. The gene calls are TRBV7-6 and TRBJ1-5; D may be TRBD1 (6 bases). This chain's CDR3 is CASARGQRGYQPQHF. In nucleotides, the CDR3 is TGTGCCAGCGCCAGGGGCCAAAGGGGGTATCAGCCCCAGCATTTT.